These 17 T cell receptor beta chains came from one sample sequenced in a study of CD8+ T cells in alopecia areata. Once RNA had been extracted, it was reverse transcribed into cDNA to act as the sequencing template. The table came from immunoSEQ multiplex PCR; TCRdb's copy has only in-frame clones and leaves some out. The table records approximately 180,000 clones, 64% of them present only once. Treatment reported: oral pan-JAK inhibitor, 5-10 mg twice daily. The starting material was CD4+ T cells sorted from blood, obtained between weeks 47 and 50, from a patient treated with tofacitinib. The receptors were gathered from a human donor with alopecia areata.

This clone appeared once. This chain connects TRBV30 to TRBJ1-6; the D gene is possibly TRBD1 (5 bases). The V end was cut by 3 bases, the J end by 10 bases, with 19 bases between. Per germline, CDR1 GTSNPN and CDR2 SVGIG (reference sequence). This CDR3 contains 15 residues. As DNA, the CDR3 is TGTGCCTGGAGGACCACCCCCCAGGGAGACTCACCCCTCCACTTT. It specifies CAWRTTPQGDSPLHF.

This clone was seen a handful of times. The missing conserved phenylalanine or tryptophan at the end of this CDR3 makes a read error likely. This sequence joins TRBV29-1 and TRBJ2-7; possibly TRBD1 for D (7 bases). Trimming shortened V by 6 bases and J by 1 base, and 10 bases separated the two germline ends. Germline V gene lookup returns CDR1 SQVTM and CDR2 ANQGSEA. The CDR3 length is 12 residues. In nucleotides, the CDR3 is TGCAGCGTGGCGGGACAGTCCTACGAGCAGTACCTC. It translates to CSVAGQSYEQYL.

The CDR3 coding sequence is TGTGCCAGCAGCGGTAGTCCAGGGTACACCGGGGAGCTGTTTTTT. It encodes CASSGSPGYTGELFF. The genes are TRBV9 and TRBJ2-2; the D gene is possibly TRBD1 (5 bases). Trimming took 3 bases from V and 3 from J, leaving 12 bases between them. The CDR3 is 15 amino acids. Germline assignment: CDR1 SGDLS and CDR2 YYNGEE.

The chain combines TRBV7-2 with TRBJ1-2, with a weak D call TRBD1 (5 bases). Germline CDR1 reads SGHTA; CDR2 reads FQGNSA. The CDR3 has 13 amino acids. The V end was cut by 3 bases, the J end by 8 bases, with 13 bases between. CDR3 in amino acids: CASSLNGDSGYTF. DNA for the CDR3: TGTGCCAGCAGCTTGAATGGGGACTCGGGCTACACCTTC.

This chain uses TRBV7-2 with TRBJ1-1; D remains ambiguous. Trimming cost V 3 bases and J 2 bases, with 7 bases left between them. This CDR3 region has 13 residues. The germline gives CDR1 SGHTA, CDR2 FQGNSA. The CDR3 coding sequence is TGTGCCAGCAGCTTCGCGTCTAACACTGAAGCTTTCTTT. As protein: CASSFASNTEAFF. Filled out from reference TRBV7-2 and TRBJ1-1, the complete variable domain reads GAGVSQSPSNKVTEKGKDVELRCDPISGHTALYWYRQSLGQGLEFLIYFQGNSAPDKSGLPSDRFSAERTGGSVSTLTIQRTQQEDSAVYLCASSFASNTEAFFGQGTRLTVV.

The rearrangement uses TRBV10-3 and TRBJ1-1; D call uncertain. Germline V gene data show CDR1 as ENHRY and CDR2 as SYGVKD. CDR3 size: 12 residues. V shed 0 bases and J shed 11 bases, with 10 bases lying between them. The CDR3 bases are TGTGCCATCAGTGAGTCGGGCTACGGGGCTTTCTTT. Its translation is CAISESGYGAFF.

The gene calls are TRBV19 and TRBJ2-2, with TRBD1 matching 7 bases. This CDR3 region has 16 residues. From germline, CDR1 is LNHDA and CDR2 SQIVND (reference sequence). Trimming removed 5 bases from V and 5 bases from J; junction bases left unmatched: 11. The CDR3 sequence is CASSPPTGSVTGELFF. CDR3 DNA sequence: TGTGCCAGTAGTCCCCCGACAGGGTCAGTGACCGGGGAGCTGTTTTTT.

This sequence joins TRBV5-1 and TRBJ2-7, with D unclear. V shed 7 bases and J shed 0 bases, with 14 bases lying between them. In germline, CDR1 is SGHRS, CDR2 YFSETQ. This CDR3 has 14 amino acids. The CDR3 DNA reads TGCGCCAGCTTCGAAGGACCTGCCTCCTACGAGCAGTACTTC. This gives the protein CASFEGPASYEQYF.

The V gene is TRBV2, the J gene TRBJ1-2, with D unresolved. Trimming took 4 bases from V and 0 from J, leaving 18 bases between them. This CDR3 comprises 17 residues. CDR1 and CDR2 from the germline V gene are SNHLY and FYNNEI. The chain's CDR3 is CASSVQVLGTTNYGYTF. The CDR3 region has the DNA TGTGCCAGCAGTGTTCAAGTCCTGGGCACCACTAACTATGGCTACACCTTC.

As for this clone: Other DNA sequences in this sample translate to the same CDR3. J is TRBJ1-1 and V is TRBV29-1; D is unclear. CDR3 size: 12 residues. From germline, CDR1 is SQVTM and CDR2 ANQGSEA. With 4 bases removed from V and 0 bases from J, the gap between germline ends came to 6 bases. The CDR3 here is CSVAGLNTEAFF. CDR3 nucleotide sequence: TGCAGCGTTGCGGGATTGAACACTGAAGCTTTCTTT.

The genes are TRBV9 and TRBJ2-4; D is unclear. The ends were cut back, 0 bases at V and 2 bases at J, with 3 bases in the middle. The CDR3 has 13 amino acids. Germline V CDR1 and CDR2: SGDLS, YYNGEE. The CDR3 DNA reads as TGTGCCAGCAGCGTAGACACCAAAAACATTCAGTACTTC. Translation: CASSVDTKNIQYF.

This chain uses TRBV7-2 with TRBJ2-7; D is unclear. The CDR3 is 13 residues long. V dropped 3 bases and J dropped 2 bases, with 8 bases sitting between them. The germline V gene encodes CDR1 SGHTA and CDR2 FQGNSA. CDR3 DNA sequence: TGTGCCAGCAGCTTGGGAAGAGCCTACGAGCAGTACTTC. This sequence encodes CASSLGRAYEQYF.

This rearrangement joins TRBV7-2 to TRBJ2-7, with TRBD2 matching over 12 bases. This CDR3 contains 14 residues. The germline V gene has CDR1 SGHTA and CDR2 FQGNSA. V was pared by 6 bases and J by 4 bases, with 4 bases of the junction left unmatched. The CDR3 here is CASRTGTSGYEQYF. CDR3 coding DNA: TGTGCCAGCAGGACCGGGACTAGCGGGTACGAGCAGTACTTC.

This clone has just a few counts. The sample carries other DNA sequences with the same CDR3. The chain is built from TRBV30 and TRBJ2-5; D is uncertain. Per germline, CDR1 GTSNPN and CDR2 SVGIG (reference sequence). The CDR3 is 11 amino acids. Trimming shortened V by 0 bases and J by 5 bases, and 4 bases separated the two germline ends. The CDR3 DNA sequence: TGTGCCTGGAGTGTACTGGAGACCCAGTACTTC. Amino acids: CAWSVLETQYF.

This sequence joins TRBV4-1 and TRBJ1-4; possibly TRBD1 for D (6 bases). This CDR3 has 16 residues. The germline CDR1 and CDR2 sequences are MGHRA and YSYEKL. The V and J ends lost 0 bases and 5 bases respectively, with 13 bases between them. The CDR3, as DNA: TGCGCCAGCAGCCAAGAGAAAGGGGGGGTAAATGAAAAACTGTTTTTT. Protein: CASSQEKGGVNEKLFF.

This clone appeared a few times. The chain recombines TRBV28 with TRBJ2-2; D is uncertain. With 5 bases removed from V and 4 bases from J, the gap between germline ends came to 5 bases. The CDR3 contains 12 residues. CDR1 and CDR2 from the germline V gene are MDHEN and SYDVKM. CDR3 amino acids: CASSPFTGELFF. The CDR3 DNA reads TGTGCCAGCAGTCCGTTCACCGGGGAGCTGTTTTTT.

The rearrangement uses TRBV25-1 and TRBJ1-1; TRBD1 matches 7 bases. CDR1 is MGHDK, CDR2 SYGVNS, per germline. CDR3 length equals 15 residues. V dropped 1 base and J dropped 1; count of bases not matched to a gene: 3. CDR3 DNA sequence: TGTGCCAGCAGTGAATTTAAGGGGGCGAACACTGAAGCTTTCTTT. Translation: CASSEFKGANTEAFF.